Listed here is a single T cell receptor (beta chain). Its antigen remains unidentified. The data were obtained in a study of a mutant IDH1 vaccine in newly diagnosed glioma. Study overall: Vaccines began 4-6 weeks after radiotherapy alone, or with temozolomide cycles. Treated patients were approximately 62% male, roughly 40% female, mean age 40.4 years. Week 35 brought visit V12, which was followed by visit V13 at week 47.

Findings of the study overall: Seemingly, pseudoprogression had no relation to changes in the top peripheral T cell clonotypes.

Some clones are missing from TCRdb's copy, which holds only in-frame ones; the method was immunoSEQ multiplex PCR. The sample holds some 20,000 clones, approximately 81% seen once. Germline CDR1 and CDR2: MNHNS and SASEGT. This CDR3 spans 11 amino acids. The germline V and J ends were trimmed by 6 bases and 0 bases, with 2 bases remaining between them. The time point here: week 47, end of study. In every dose of vaccine, 300 ug of mutant IDH1 20-mer peptide was given alongside topical imiquimod. This chain connects TRBV6-1 to TRBJ1-1; no firm D call. This specimen was PBMCs, taken from a glioma patient whose treatment included an IDH1 peptide vaccine. The receptor was isolated from a man aged 40-55 years with glioma. The CDR3 loop reads CASSMNTEAFF. The CDR3 DNA reads as TGTGCCAGCAGCATGAACACTGAAGCTTTCTTT.